Listed here are 9 T cell receptor beta chains from one sample, sequenced in a study of identical twins. One entry per CDR3 protein, called by TCRdb with MiXCR from the 5' RACE reads. This repertoire shows 400,000 to 550,000 distinct CDR3 sequences, roughly an eighth found once; its top ten account for approximately 0.9%. These data were likewise used in another study, on yellow fever vaccine responses in identical twins.

The sequenced sample consisted of CD4+ T cells sorted from blood. The receptors were gathered from a woman younger than 30 in good health.

The chain recombines TRBV10-3 with TRBJ2-1, with 10 nucleotides matching TRBD2. This CDR3 comprises 18 residues. V trimming: 6 bases; J trimming: 0 bases; junction bases outside the gene matches: 11. Germline V gene sequence: CDR1 ENHRY, CDR2 SYGVKD. CDR3 loop: CAIRVEGSSGSSYNEQFF. The DNA of the CDR3 is TGTGCCATCAGGGTGGAGGGGTCTAGCGGGAGCTCCTACAATGAGCAGTTCTTC.

The CDR3 DNA is TGTGCCAGCTCCGTCCGTACGGGAGGGGGCACAGATACGCAGTATTTT. It codes for CASSVRTGGGTDTQYF. V is TRBV18 and J is TRBJ2-3; 8 bases agree with TRBD2. The CDR3 runs 16 residues. The germline gives CDR1 KGHSH, CDR2 LQKENI. V lost 6 bases, J lost 1 base, and 9 bases stayed unmatched. The whole variable domain, filled in from reference TRBV18 and TRBJ2-3, reads NAGVMQNPRHLVRRRGQEARLRCSPMKGHSHVYWYRQLPEEGLKFMVYLQKENIIDESGMPKERFSAEFPKEGPSILRIQQVVRGDSAAYFCASSVRTGGGTDTQYFGPGTRLTVL.

This clonotype came up many times. The CDR3 region is CSVRGLTYNEQFF. For the CDR3, the DNA is TGCAGCGTTCGAGGCCTTACCTACAATGAGCAGTTCTTC. V usage is TRBV29-1 and J usage is TRBJ2-1; D call uncertain. V was clipped by 5 bases and J by 2 bases, with 10 bases between them. CDR1 and CDR2 from the germline V gene are SQVTM and ANQGSEA. This CDR3 is 13 amino acids long.

In this sample, this clonotype turned up a few times. The chain has TRBV12-3 or TRBV12-4 and TRBJ2-1, with 11 bases lining up with TRBD1. CDR3 length: 15 residues. The trim removed 4 bases at V and 3 bases at J, leaving 2 bases unmatched. In DNA, the CDR3 is TGTGCCAGCAGTTCGGGACAGGGGGACTACAATGAGCAGTTCTTC. Translating gives CASSSGQGDYNEQFF.

The V call is TRBV29-1, the J call TRBJ2-2; D is ambiguous. V dropped 5 bases and J dropped 10 bases, with 14 bases sitting between them. Germline values: CDR1 SQVTM, CDR2 ANQGSEA. The CDR3 sequence is 12 residues long. The chain's CDR3 is CSVLGGRLELFF. The CDR3 nucleotides read TGCAGCGTTCTAGGTGGCCGCTTGGAGCTGTTTTTT.

The V and J genes are TRBV5-1 and TRBJ2-3; no clear D. Germline assignment: CDR1 SGHRS and CDR2 YFSETQ. The CDR3 totals 16 residues. The germline V and J ends were trimmed by 0 bases and 2 bases, with 13 bases remaining between them. CDR3 DNA: TGCGCCAGCAGCTTGGTGGCGGTTGGTCCCACAGATACGCAGTATTTT. This codes for CASSLVAVGPTDTQYF.

The chain is built from TRBV12-3 or TRBV12-4 and TRBJ2-3, with unresolved D. Trimming stripped 5 bases from V and 1 base from J, with 16 bases between. The CDR3 spans 16 residues. In DNA, the CDR3 is TGTGCCAGCAGTCCGAGGTTAGCCCCCGGCACAGATACGCAGTATTTT. Encoded protein: CASSPRLAPGTDTQYF.

This clonotype was seen repeatedly, ten times or more. The V gene is TRBV14, the J gene TRBJ2-1, with a weak D call TRBD1 (5 bases). Germline CDR1 SGHDN, CDR2 FVKESK. The CDR3 extends over 14 amino acids. The V end was cut by 1 base, the J end by 3 bases, with 7 bases between. The CDR3 bases are TGTGCCAGCAGCCAAGTAGACAGCTACAATGAGCAGTTCTTC. This gives the protein CASSQVDSYNEQFF.

There are a few counts of this clonotype. This rearrangement joins TRBV10-3 to TRBJ2-1, with a tentative D call TRBD2 (5 bases). This CDR3 is built from 13 residues. Germline-derived CDR1 and CDR2 are ENHRY and SYGVKD. Trimming cost V 6 bases and J 5 bases, with 11 bases left between them. The CDR3 sequence: CAIRDSADNEQFF. CDR3 nucleotide sequence: TGTGCCATCAGAGATAGCGCCGACAATGAGCAGTTCTTC.